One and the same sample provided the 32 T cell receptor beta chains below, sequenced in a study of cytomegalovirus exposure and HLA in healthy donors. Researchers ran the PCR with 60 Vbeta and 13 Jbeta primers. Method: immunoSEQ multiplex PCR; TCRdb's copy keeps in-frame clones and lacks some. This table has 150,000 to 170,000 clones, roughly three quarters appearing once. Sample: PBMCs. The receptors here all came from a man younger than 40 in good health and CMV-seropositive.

The CDR3 reads CAWSLLTGFNEKLFF. CDR3 in DNA: TGTGCCTGGAGTTTGTTGACGGGATTTAATGAAAAACTGTTTTTT. V and J are TRBV30 and TRBJ1-4; no clear D gene. Germline lookup yields CDR1 GTSNPN and CDR2 SVGIG (reference sequence). CDR3 length equals 15 residues. Trimming cost V 2 bases and J 4 bases, with 14 bases left between them.

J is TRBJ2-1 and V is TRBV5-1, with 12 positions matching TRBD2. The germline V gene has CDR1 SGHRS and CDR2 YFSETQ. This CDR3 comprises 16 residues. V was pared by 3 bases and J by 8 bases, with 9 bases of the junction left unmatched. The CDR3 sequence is CASSSQLLAGGDEQFF. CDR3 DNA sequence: TGCGCCAGCAGCTCCCAACTCCTAGCGGGGGGGGATGAGCAGTTCTTC.

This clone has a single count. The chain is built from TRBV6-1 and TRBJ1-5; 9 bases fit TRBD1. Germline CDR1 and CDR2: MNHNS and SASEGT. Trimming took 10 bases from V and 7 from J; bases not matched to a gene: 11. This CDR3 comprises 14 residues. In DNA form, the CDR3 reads TGTGCCACGTACTACAGGGGGCTAGGGCAGCCCCAGCATTTT. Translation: CATYYRGLGQPQHF.

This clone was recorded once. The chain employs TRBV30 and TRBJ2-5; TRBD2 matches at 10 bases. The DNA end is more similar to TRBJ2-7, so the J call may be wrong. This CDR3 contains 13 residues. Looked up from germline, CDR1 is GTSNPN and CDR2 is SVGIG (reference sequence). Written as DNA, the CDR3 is TGTGCCTGGGGAGCGGGGGGGCCTCGCGAGCAGTACTTC. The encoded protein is CAWGAGGPREQYF.

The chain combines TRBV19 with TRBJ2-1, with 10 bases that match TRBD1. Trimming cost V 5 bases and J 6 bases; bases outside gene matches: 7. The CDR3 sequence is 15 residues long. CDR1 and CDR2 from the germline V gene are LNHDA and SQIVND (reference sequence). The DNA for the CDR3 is TGTGCCAGTAGTGGGGGGACAGGGGCCTCCAATGAGCAGTTCTTC. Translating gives CASSGGTGASNEQFF.

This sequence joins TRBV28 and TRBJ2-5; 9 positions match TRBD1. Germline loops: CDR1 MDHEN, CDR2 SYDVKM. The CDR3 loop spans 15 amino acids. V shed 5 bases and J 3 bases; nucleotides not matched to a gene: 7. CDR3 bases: TGTGCCAGCAGTCCAGGGACAGGGTTAGAAGAGACCCAGTACTTC. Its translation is CASSPGTGLEETQYF.

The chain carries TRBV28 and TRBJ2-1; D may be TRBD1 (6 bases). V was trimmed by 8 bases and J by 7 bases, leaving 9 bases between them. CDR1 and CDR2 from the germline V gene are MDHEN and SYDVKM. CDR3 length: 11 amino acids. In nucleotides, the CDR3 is TGTGCCAGCGGACAGCCAAATGAGCAGTTCTTC. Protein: CASGQPNEQFF.

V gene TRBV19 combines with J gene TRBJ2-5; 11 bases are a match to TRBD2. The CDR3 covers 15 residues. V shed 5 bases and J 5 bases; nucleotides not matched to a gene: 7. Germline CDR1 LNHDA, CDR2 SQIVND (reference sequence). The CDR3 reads CASSATSGSGETQYF. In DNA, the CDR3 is TGTGCCAGTAGTGCTACTAGCGGGAGCGGGGAGACCCAGTACTTC.

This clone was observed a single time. In DNA, the CDR3 is TGTGCCAGCAGCTTATCTGGGCAGAACAATGAGCAGTTCTTC. Protein sequence: CASSLSGQNNEQFF. V usage is TRBV7-3 and J usage is TRBJ2-1; D uncertain. Germline-derived CDR1 and CDR2 are SGHTA and FQGTGA. Trimming took 2 bases from V and 5 from J, leaving 10 bases between them. The CDR3 consists of 14 residues.

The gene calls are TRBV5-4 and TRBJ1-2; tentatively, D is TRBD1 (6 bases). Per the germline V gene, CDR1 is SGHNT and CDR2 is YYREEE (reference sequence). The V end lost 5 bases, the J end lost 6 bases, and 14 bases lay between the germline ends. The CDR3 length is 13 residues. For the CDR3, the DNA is TGTGCCAGCAGTTCTACAGGGATGGATGGCTACACCTTC. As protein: CASSSTGMDGYTF.

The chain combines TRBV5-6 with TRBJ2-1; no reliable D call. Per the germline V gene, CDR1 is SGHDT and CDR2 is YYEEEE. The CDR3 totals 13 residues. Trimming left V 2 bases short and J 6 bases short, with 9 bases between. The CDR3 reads CASSLTFPNEQFF. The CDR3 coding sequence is TGTGCCAGCAGCTTAACTTTCCCCAATGAGCAGTTCTTC.

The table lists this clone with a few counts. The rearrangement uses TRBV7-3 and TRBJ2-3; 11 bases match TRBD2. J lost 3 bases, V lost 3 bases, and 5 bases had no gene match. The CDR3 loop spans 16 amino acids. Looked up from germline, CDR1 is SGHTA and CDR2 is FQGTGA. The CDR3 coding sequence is TGTGCCAGCAGCTTTTCAATAGCGGGAGGGACAGATACGCAGTATTTT. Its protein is CASSFSIAGGTDTQYF.

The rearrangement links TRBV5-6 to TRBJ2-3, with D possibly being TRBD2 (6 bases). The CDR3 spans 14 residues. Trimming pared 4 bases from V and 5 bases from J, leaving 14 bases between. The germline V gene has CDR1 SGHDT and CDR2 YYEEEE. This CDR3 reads CASSGDSLRDTQYF. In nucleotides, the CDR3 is TGTGCCAGCAGCGGGGACTCCCTAAGAGATACGCAGTATTTT.

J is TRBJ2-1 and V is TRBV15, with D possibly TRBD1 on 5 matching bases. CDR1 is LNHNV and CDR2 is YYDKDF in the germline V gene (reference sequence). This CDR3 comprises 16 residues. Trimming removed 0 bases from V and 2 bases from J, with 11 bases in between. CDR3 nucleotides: TGTGCCACCAGCAGAGATCGTGACAGACCCTACAATGAGCAGTTCTTC. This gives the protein CATSRDRDRPYNEQFF.

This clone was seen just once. CDR3 sequence: CASSLSRGGEIEQFF. For the CDR3, the DNA is TGTGCCAGCAGCTTGTCTCGCGGGGGGGAGATTGAGCAGTTCTTC. This chain links TRBV7-2 with TRBJ2-1; 9 positions agree with TRBD2. Germline CDR1 and CDR2: SGHTA and FQGNSA. The CDR3 has 15 residues. V gave up 3 bases and J gave up 9 bases; unmatched junction bases: 9.

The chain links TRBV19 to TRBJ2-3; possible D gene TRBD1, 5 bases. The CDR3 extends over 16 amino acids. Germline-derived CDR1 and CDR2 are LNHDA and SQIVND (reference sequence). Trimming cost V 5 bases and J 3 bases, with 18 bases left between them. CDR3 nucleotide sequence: TGTGCCAGTAGTCCCCTTAGGGGTCTATCGACAGATACGCAGTATTTT. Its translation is CASSPLRGLSTDTQYF.

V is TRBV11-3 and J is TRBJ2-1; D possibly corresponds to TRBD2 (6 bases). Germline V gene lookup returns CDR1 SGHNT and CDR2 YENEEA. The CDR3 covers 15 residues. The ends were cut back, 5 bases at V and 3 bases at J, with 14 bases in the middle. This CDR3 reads CASSPPGLHYNEQFF. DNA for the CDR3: TGTGCCAGCAGCCCCCCGGGACTCCACTACAATGAGCAGTTCTTC.

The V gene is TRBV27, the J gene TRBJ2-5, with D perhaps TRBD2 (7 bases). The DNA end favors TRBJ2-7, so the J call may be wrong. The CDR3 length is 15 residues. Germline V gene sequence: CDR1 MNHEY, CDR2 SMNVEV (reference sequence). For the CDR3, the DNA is TGTGCCAGCAGTACGGGTTGGGGGGGCAGCTACGAGCAGTACTTC. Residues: CASSTGWGGSYEQYF.

In nucleotides, the CDR3 is TGTGCCAGCAGTGCCAGGGGGCACACTGAAGCTTTCTTT. Amino acids: CASSARGHTEAFF. The chain recombines TRBV6-4 with TRBJ1-1; the match to TRBD1 covers 8 bases. The germline V gene encodes CDR1 MRHNA and CDR2 SNTAGT. V lost 4 bases and J lost 3; bases outside the gene matches: 1. This CDR3 contains 13 residues.

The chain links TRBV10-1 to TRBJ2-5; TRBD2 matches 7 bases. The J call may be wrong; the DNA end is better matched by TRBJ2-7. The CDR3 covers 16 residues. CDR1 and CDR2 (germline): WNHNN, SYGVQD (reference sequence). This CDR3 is CASSDLEASGTYEQYF. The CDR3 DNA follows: TGCGCCAGCAGTGACCTCGAGGCTAGCGGTACCTACGAGCAGTACTTC.

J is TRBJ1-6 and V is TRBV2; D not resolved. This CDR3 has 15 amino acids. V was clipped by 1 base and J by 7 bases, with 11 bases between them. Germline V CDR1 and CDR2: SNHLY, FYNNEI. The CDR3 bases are TGTGCCAGCAGTGAAGATCCGGGGAAAAATTCACCCCTCCACTTT. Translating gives CASSEDPGKNSPLHF.

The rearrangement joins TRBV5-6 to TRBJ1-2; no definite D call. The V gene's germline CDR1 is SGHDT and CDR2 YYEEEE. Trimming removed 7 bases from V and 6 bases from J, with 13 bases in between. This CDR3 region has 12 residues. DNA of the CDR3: TGTGCCAGCTTAATTGATGACAATGGCTACACCTTC. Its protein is CASLIDDNGYTF.

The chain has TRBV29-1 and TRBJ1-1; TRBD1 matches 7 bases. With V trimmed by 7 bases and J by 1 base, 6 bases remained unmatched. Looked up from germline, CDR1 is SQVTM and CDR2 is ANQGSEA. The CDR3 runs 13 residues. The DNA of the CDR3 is TGCAGCGCAGGACAGGCGGGGAACACTGAAGCTTTCTTT. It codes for CSAGQAGNTEAFF.

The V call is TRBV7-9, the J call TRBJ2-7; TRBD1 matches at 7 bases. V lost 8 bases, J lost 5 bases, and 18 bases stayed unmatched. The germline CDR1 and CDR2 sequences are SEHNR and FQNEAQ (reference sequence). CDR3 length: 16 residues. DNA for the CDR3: TGTGCCAGCGCCAGGGTTCGCTCGACAGGGATCCACGAGCAGTACTTC. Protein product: CASARVRSTGIHEQYF.

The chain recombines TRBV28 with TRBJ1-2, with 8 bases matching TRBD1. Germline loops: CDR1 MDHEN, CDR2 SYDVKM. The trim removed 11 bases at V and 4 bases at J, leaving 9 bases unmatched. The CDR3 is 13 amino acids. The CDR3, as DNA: TGTGCCGCATCAGGGGGCGCGGGCTATGGCTACACCTTC. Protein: CAASGGAGYGYTF.

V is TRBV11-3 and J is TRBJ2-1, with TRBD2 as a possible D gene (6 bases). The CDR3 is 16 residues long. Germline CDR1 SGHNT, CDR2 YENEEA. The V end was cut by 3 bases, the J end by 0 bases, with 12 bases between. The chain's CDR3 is CASSLGLGGSYNEQFF. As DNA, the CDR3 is TGTGCCAGCAGCTTGGGTTTGGGGGGCTCCTACAATGAGCAGTTCTTC.

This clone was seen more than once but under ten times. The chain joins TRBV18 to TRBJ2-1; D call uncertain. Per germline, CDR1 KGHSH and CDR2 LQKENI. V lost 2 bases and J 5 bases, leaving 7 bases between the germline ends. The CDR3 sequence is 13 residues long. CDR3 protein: CASSPARDNEQFF. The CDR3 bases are TGTGCCAGCTCACCAGCGAGAGACAATGAGCAGTTCTTC.

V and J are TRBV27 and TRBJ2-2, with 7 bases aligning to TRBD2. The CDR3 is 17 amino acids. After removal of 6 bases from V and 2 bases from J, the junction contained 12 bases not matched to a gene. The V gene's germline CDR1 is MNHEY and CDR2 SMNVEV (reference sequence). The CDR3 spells CASSSPQGLINTGELFF. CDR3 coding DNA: TGTGCCAGCAGCTCTCCCCAGGGACTAATAAACACCGGGGAGCTGTTTTTT.

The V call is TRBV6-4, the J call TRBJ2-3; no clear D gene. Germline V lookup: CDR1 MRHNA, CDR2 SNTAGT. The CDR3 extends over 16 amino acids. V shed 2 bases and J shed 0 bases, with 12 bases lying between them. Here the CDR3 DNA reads TGTGCCAGCAGTGACCAATCGGTCGCTAGCACAGATACGCAGTATTTT. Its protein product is CASSDQSVASTDTQYF.

CDR3 sequence (DNA): TGCGCCAGCAGCTTGACGGGACAGGGGATCTCTGGAAACACCATATATTTT. Protein product: CASSLTGQGISGNTIYF. V is TRBV5-1 and J is TRBJ1-3; 10 nucleotides match TRBD1. The CDR3 contains 17 residues. Trimming removed 1 base from V and 0 bases from J; junction bases left unmatched: 4. The germline V gene encodes CDR1 SGHRS and CDR2 YFSETQ.

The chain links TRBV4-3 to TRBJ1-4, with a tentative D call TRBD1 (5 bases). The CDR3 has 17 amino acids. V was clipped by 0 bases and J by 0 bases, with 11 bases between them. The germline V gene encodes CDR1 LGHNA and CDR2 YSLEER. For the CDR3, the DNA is TGCGCCAGCAGCCAAGACGGGACTCCTGCAACTAATGAAAAACTGTTTTTT. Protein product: CASSQDGTPATNEKLFF.

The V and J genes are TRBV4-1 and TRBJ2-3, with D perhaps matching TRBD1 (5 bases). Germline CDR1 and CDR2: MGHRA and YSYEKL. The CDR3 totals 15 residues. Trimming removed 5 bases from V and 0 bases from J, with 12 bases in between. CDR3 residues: CASSWTLGSTDTQYF. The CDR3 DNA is TGCGCCAGCAGCTGGACATTGGGGAGCACAGATACGCAGTATTTT.